This record covers a single T cell receptor (beta chain). Its antigen is as yet unknown. The data stem from a study of T cells and copy number aberrations in small-cell lung cancer. Study-level findings and limits: All specimens were formalin-fixed paraffin-embedded tissue, prone to sequencing artifacts. Findings need validation given the study's small sample size.

Trimming stripped 0 bases from V and 5 bases from J, with 10 bases between. Germline V CDR1 and CDR2: MRHNA, SNTAGT. The length of the CDR3 is 15 residues. Method: immunoSEQ multiplex PCR; TCRdb's copy keeps in-frame clones and lacks some. The table records several thousand clones, about four fifths of them present only once. The chain couples TRBV6-4 to TRBJ2-2, with D tentatively TRBD2 (6 bases). The sequence was collected from a woman in her forties or fifties with small cell lung cancer. Sequencing was performed on normal tissue next to the tumor. The CDR3 DNA is TGTGCCAGCAGTGACTCGGAGGGAGAGACCGGGGAGCTGTTTTTT. This encodes CASSDSEGETGELFF.